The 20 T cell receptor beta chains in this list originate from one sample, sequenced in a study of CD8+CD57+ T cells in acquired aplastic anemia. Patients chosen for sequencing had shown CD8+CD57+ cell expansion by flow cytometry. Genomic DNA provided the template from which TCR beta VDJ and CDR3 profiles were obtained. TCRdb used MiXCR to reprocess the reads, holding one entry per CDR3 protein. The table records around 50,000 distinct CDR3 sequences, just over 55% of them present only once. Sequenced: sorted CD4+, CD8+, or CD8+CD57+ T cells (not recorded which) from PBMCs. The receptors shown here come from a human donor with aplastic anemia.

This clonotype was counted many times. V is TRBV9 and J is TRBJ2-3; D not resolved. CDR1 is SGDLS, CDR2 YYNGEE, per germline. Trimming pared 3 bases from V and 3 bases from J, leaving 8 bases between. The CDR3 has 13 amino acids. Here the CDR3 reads CASSAGRTDTQYF. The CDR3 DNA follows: TGTGCCAGCAGCGCCGGACGGACAGATACGCAGTATTTT.

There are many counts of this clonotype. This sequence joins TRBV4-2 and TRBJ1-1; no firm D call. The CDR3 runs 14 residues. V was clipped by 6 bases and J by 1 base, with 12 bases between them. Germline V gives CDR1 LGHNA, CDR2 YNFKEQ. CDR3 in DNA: TGTGCCAGCAGACCCAGAAACAGGAACACTGAAGCTTTCTTT. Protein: CASRPRNRNTEAFF.

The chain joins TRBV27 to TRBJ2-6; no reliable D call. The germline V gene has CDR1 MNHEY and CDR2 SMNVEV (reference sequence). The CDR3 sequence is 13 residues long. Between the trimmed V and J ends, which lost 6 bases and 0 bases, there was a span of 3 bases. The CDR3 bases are TGTGCCAGCAGGTCCTCTGGGGCCAACGTCCTGACTTTC. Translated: CASRSSGANVLTF.

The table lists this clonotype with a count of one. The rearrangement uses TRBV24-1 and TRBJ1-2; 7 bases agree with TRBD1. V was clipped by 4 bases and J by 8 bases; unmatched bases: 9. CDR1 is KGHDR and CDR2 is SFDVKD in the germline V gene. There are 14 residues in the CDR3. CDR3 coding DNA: TGTGCCACCAGTGAAAACGACAGGGCGGGAGGCTACACCTTC. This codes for CATSENDRAGGYTF.

The CDR3 bases are TGTGCCAGTAGTATAGAAGAGACCCAGTACTTC. Encoded protein: CASSIEETQYF. The V call is TRBV19, the J call TRBJ2-5, with D hard to call. V lost 0 bases, J lost 4 bases, and 0 bases lay in between. CDR3 size: 11 residues. The germline V gene encodes CDR1 LNHDA and CDR2 SQIVND (reference sequence).

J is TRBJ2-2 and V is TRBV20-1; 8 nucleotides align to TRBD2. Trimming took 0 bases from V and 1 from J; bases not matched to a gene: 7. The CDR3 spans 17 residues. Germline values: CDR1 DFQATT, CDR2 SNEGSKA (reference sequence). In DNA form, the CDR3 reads TGCAGTGCTAGAGACATAGAGGCGGGGGGGAACACCGGGGAGCTGTTTTTT. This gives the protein CSARDIEAGGNTGELFF.

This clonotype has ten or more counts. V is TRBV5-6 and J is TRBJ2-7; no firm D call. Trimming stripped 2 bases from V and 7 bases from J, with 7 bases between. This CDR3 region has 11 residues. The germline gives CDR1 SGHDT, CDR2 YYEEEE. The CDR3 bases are TGTGCCAGCAGCTTCGGAAAAGAGCAGTACTTC. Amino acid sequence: CASSFGKEQYF.

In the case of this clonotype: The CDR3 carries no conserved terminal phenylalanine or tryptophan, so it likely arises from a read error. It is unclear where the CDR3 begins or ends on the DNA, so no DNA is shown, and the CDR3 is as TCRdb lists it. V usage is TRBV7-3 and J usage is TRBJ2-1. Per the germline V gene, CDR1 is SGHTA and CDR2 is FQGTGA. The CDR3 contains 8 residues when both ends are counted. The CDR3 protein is CASSLTRL.

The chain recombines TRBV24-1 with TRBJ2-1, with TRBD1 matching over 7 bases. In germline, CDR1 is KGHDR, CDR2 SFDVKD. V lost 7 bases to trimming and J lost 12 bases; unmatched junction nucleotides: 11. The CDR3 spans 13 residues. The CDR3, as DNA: TGTGCCACCAGCTTGAGCCTAACAGGGGTGCAGTTCTTC. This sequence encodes CATSLSLTGVQFF.

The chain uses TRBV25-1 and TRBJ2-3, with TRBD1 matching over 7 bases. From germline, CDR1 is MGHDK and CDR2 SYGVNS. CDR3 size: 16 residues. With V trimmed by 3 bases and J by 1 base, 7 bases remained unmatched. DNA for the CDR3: TGTGCCAGCAGTGACCGGACAGGAAGGGGCACAGATACGCAGTATTTT. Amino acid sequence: CASSDRTGRGTDTQYF.

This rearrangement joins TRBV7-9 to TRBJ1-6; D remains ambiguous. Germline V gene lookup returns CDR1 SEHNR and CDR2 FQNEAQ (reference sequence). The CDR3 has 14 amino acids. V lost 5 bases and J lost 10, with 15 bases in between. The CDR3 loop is CASSLNRAVSPLHF. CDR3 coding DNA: TGTGCCAGCAGCCTCAATAGAGCTGTATCACCCCTCCACTTT.

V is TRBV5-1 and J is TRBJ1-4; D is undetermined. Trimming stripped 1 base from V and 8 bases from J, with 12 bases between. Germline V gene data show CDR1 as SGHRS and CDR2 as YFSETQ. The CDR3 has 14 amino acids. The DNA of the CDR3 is TGCGCCAGCAGCTTGCGGTCAGGTGACGAAAAACTGTTTTTT. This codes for CASSLRSGDEKLFF.

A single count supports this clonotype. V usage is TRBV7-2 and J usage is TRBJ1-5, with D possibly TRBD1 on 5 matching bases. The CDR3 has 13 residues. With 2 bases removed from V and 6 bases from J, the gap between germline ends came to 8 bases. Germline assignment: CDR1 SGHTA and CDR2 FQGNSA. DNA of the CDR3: TGTGCCAGCAGCTTACAGGGAACTCAGCCCCAGCATTTT. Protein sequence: CASSLQGTQPQHF.

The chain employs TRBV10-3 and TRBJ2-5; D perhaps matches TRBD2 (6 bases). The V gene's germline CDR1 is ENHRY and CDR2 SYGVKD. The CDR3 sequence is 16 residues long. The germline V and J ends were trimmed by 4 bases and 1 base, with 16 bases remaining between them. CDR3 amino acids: CAISVGTAGSQETQYF. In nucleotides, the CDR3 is TGTGCCATCAGTGTGGGTACTGCCGGGAGCCAAGAGACCCAGTACTTC.

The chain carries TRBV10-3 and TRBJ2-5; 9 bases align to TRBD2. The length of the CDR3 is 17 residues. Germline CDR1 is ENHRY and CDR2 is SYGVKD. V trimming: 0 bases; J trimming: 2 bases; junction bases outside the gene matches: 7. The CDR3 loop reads CAISESLTSGLQETQYF. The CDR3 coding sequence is TGTGCCATCAGTGAGTCATTGACTAGCGGCCTACAAGAGACCCAGTACTTC.

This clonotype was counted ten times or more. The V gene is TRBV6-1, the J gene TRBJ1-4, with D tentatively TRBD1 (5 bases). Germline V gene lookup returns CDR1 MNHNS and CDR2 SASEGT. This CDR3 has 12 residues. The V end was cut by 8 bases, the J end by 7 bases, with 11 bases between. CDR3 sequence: CASGGGSEKLFF. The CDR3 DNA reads TGTGCCAGCGGCGGGGGTAGTGAAAAACTGTTTTTT.

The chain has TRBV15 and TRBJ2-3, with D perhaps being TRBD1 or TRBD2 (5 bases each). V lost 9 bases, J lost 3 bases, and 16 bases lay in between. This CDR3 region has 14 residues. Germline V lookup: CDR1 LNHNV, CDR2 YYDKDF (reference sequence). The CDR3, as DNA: TGTGCCACGCAGGGAGTATTTCAAACAGATACGCAGTATTTT. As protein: CATQGVFQTDTQYF. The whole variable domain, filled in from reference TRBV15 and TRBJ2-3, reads DAMVIQNPRYQVTQFGKPVTLSCSQTLNHNVMYWYQQKSSQAPKLLFHYYDKDFNNEADTPDNFQSRRPNTSFCFLDIRSPGLGDTAMYLCATQGVFQTDTQYFGPGTRLTVL.

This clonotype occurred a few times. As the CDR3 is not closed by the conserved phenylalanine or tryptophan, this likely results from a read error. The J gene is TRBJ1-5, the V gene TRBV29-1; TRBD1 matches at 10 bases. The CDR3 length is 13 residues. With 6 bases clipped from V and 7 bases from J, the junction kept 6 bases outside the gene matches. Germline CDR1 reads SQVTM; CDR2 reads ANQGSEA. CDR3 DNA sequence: TGCAGCGTGGACAGGGGACAGGGGCAGCCCCAGCATATT. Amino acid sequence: CSVDRGQGQPQHI.

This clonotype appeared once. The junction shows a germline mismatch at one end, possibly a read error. Written as DNA, the CDR3 is TGTGCCATCAGTGATGGGGGGCTGGTTTTT. This gives the protein CAISDGGLVF. The genes are TRBV10-3 and TRBJ2-2; the D call may be TRBD1 or TRBD2 (6 bases each). CDR1 ENHRY and CDR2 SYGVKD come from the germline V gene. The CDR3 totals 10 residues.

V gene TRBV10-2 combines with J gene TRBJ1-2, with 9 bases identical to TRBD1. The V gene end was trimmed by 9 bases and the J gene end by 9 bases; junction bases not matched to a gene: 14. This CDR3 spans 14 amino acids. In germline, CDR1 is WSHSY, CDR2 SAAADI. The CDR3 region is CASMGHGQGTSYTF. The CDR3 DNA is TGCGCCAGTATGGGCCATGGACAGGGGACGAGCTACACCTTC.